These 16 T cell receptor beta chains came from one sample sequenced in a study of blood T cell repertoires in COVID-19. Using immunoSEQ multiplex PCR, the repertoire was profiled, and TCRdb retains in-frame clones only, with some absent. The sample includes just over 250,000 clones, 88% of them seen just once. The sample consisted of peripheral blood. Receptors originate from a man in his fifties or sixties who had recovered from COVID-19.

The V gene is TRBV19, the J gene TRBJ1-3, with D hard to call. Germline CDR1 is LNHDA and CDR2 is SQIVND (reference sequence). V gave up 5 bases and J gave up 4 bases, with 12 bases separating them. This CDR3 comprises 14 residues. For the CDR3, the DNA is TGTGCCAGTAGTCCCGGGGTAGGCGGAAACACCATATATTTT. Its protein is CASSPGVGGNTIYF.

This clone was observed a handful of times. The V and J genes are TRBV7-2 and TRBJ2-5, with 11 nucleotides matching TRBD2. Germline CDR1 SGHTA, CDR2 FQGNSA. CDR3 length: 16 amino acids. V shed 0 bases and J 5 bases; nucleotides not matched to a gene: 5. The CDR3 protein is CASSLAVAGGLETQYF. CDR3 coding DNA: TGTGCCAGCAGCTTAGCTGTAGCGGGGGGGCTTGAGACCCAGTACTTC.

The chain couples TRBV7-2 to TRBJ2-1; 7 bases are a match to TRBD2. The CDR3 contains 15 residues. In germline, CDR1 is SGHTA, CDR2 FQGNSA. Trimming removed 5 bases from V and 6 bases from J; junction bases left unmatched: 10. The CDR3 spells CASSPERLASNEQFF. CDR3 in DNA: TGTGCCAGCAGCCCGGAGAGACTAGCCTCCAATGAGCAGTTCTTC.

The rearrangement uses TRBV6-5 and TRBJ2-3; D not certain. Trimming pared 10 bases from V and 0 bases from J, leaving 17 bases between. The germline V gene encodes CDR1 MNHEY and CDR2 SVGAGI. CDR3 size: 15 residues. The CDR3 here is CATIGTAASTDTQYF. The CDR3 DNA reads TGTGCCACCATTGGAACAGCAGCTAGCACAGATACGCAGTATTTT.

The chain is built from TRBV5-1 and TRBJ1-6; D is possibly TRBD1 (5 bases). CDR3 size: 15 residues. V lost 2 bases, J lost 7 bases, and 13 bases lay in between. Germline assignment: CDR1 SGHRS and CDR2 YFSETQ. For the CDR3, the DNA is TGCGCCAGCAGCTTACCGGGGGAAGGCAATTCACCCCTCCACTTT. It translates to CASSLPGEGNSPLHF.

The V gene is TRBV2, the J gene TRBJ2-1; 9 bases map to TRBD2. CDR3 length: 17 amino acids. In germline, CDR1 is SNHLY, CDR2 FYNNEI. After removal of 5 bases from V and 0 bases from J, the junction contained 8 bases not matched to a gene. The CDR3, as DNA: TGTGCCAGCAGTAGACTAGCGGTACTCAGCTCCTACAATGAGCAGTTCTTC. Translation gives CASSRLAVLSSYNEQFF.

This clone was recorded only once. The gene calls are TRBV6-5 and TRBJ1-5; 10 bases agree with TRBD1. The germline V gene has CDR1 MNHEY and CDR2 SVGAGI. The CDR3 is made up of 13 amino acids. The V gene end was trimmed by 8 bases and the J gene end by 6 bases; junction bases not matched to a gene: 4. CDR3 protein: CASGQGGPQPQHF. The CDR3 DNA reads as TGTGCCAGCGGACAGGGGGGCCCTCAGCCCCAGCATTTT.

The chain couples TRBV5-1 to TRBJ2-4, with D tentatively TRBD1 (5 bases). Germline V CDR1 and CDR2: SGHRS, YFSETQ. This CDR3 comprises 16 residues. V lost 0 bases to trimming and J lost 3 bases, with 13 bases between them. CDR3 loop: CASSLGVGVSKNIQYF. The CDR3, as DNA: TGCGCCAGCAGCTTGGGCGTAGGGGTGAGCAAAAACATTCAGTACTTC.

The CDR3 reads CASRDRAGYTEAFF. In DNA, the CDR3 is TGTGCCAGCAGGGACAGGGCTGGGTACACTGAAGCTTTCTTT. The gene calls are TRBV3-1 (or the pseudogene TRBV3-2) and TRBJ1-1, with 8 nucleotides matching TRBD1. This CDR3 is 14 amino acids long. The ends lost 6 bases at V and 3 bases at J; junction bases unmatched: 6. The germline V gene has CDR1 LGHDT and CDR2 YNNKEL (reference sequence).

In its sample, this clone was seen once. The J gene is TRBJ1-2, the V gene TRBV12-1; the D call of TRBD1 is as the table states it, not checked on the DNA. TRBV12-1 is listed as a pseudogene. The CDR3 consists of 20 residues. In DNA, the CDR3 is TGTGCCAGCAGCTTTCACTGCACAGGGGGCGTAAATAGGCTTAACTATGGCTACACCTTC. Translation: CASSFHCTGGVNRLNYGYTF.

The rearrangement joins TRBV7-8 to TRBJ2-1; 8 positions match TRBD2. V shed 4 bases and J 2 bases; nucleotides not matched to a gene: 10. The germline V gene encodes CDR1 SGHVS and CDR2 FQNEAQ. The CDR3 covers 17 residues. This chain's CDR3 is CASSSSERGRPYNEQFF. The CDR3 DNA follows: TGTGCCAGCAGCTCATCTGAGCGGGGGCGCCCCTACAATGAGCAGTTCTTC.

The chain links TRBV4-1 to TRBJ2-7, with 10 bases that match TRBD1. The CDR3 spans 14 residues. Germline V gene data show CDR1 as MGHRA and CDR2 as YSYEKL. The trim removed 4 bases at V and 6 bases at J, leaving 6 bases unmatched. This chain's CDR3 is CASSPRTGGPEQYF. DNA of the CDR3: TGCGCCAGCAGCCCCCGGACAGGGGGTCCCGAGCAGTACTTC.

J is TRBJ2-3 and V is TRBV5-5; D unclear. V was clipped by 5 bases and J by 2 bases, with 9 bases between them. This CDR3 region has 13 residues. Germline CDR1 SGHKS, CDR2 YYEKEE (reference sequence). The CDR3 loop is CASSYQSTDTQYF. In nucleotides, the CDR3 is TGTGCCAGCAGTTATCAGTCCACAGATACGCAGTATTTT.

The rearrangement links TRBV13 to TRBJ1-5, with 8 nucleotides matching TRBD1. Per germline, CDR1 PRHDT and CDR2 FYEKMQ (reference sequence). Trimming at V came to 5 bases and at J to 7 bases, leaving 7 bases not matched to a gene. This CDR3 has 14 residues. The CDR3 DNA follows: TGTGCCAGCAGCCTTGACAGGGGATCCCAGCCCCAGCATTTT. Protein product: CASSLDRGSQPQHF.

The chain has TRBV7-9 and TRBJ2-7, with a weak D call TRBD1 (5 bases). Germline V gives CDR1 SEHNR, CDR2 FQNEAQ (reference sequence). V was clipped by 7 bases and J by 2 bases, with 9 bases between them. The CDR3 extends over 12 amino acids. The DNA of the CDR3 is TGTGCCAGCAAGGGGCCCACCTACGAGCAGTACTTC. It specifies CASKGPTYEQYF. The whole variable domain, remainder taken from reference TRBV7-9 and TRBJ2-7, is DTGVSQNPRHKITKRGQNVTFRCDPISEHNRLYWYRQTLGQGPEFLTYFQNEAQLEKSRLLSDRFSAERPKGSFSTLEIQRTEQGDSAMYLCASKGPTYEQYFGPGTRLTVT.

The chain has TRBV5-1 and TRBJ2-7; 8 bases line up with TRBD1. After removal of 0 bases from V and 6 bases from J, the junction contained 8 bases not matched to a gene. The length of the CDR3 is 15 residues. CDR1 is SGHRS, CDR2 YFSETQ, per germline. The CDR3 reads CASSLDIGQGGEQYF. The DNA for the CDR3 is TGCGCCAGCAGCTTGGATATCGGACAGGGTGGCGAGCAGTACTTC.